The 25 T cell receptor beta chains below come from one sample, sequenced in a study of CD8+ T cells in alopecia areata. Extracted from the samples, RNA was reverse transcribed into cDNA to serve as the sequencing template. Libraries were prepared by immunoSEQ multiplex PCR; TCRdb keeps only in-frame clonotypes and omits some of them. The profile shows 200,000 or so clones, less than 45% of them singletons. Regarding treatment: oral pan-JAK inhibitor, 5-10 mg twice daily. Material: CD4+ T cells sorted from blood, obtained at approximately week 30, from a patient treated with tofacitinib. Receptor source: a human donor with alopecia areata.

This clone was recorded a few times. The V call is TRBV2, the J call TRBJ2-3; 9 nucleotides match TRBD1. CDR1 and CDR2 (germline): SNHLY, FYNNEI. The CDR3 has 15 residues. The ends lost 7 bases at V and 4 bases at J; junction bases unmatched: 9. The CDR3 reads CASITRDRVADTQYF. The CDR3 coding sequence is TGTGCCAGCATCACCAGGGACAGGGTGGCAGATACGCAGTATTTT.

DNA of the CDR3: TGTGCCAGCAGTTACTCGTTGAGTAGGGTCTATGGCTACACCTTC. Amino acid sequence: CASSYSLSRVYGYTF. The chain carries TRBV6-5 and TRBJ1-2, with no clear D. Trimming removed 0 bases from V and 4 bases from J, with 12 bases in between. The CDR3 is 15 amino acids. Germline assignment: CDR1 MNHEY and CDR2 SVGAGI.

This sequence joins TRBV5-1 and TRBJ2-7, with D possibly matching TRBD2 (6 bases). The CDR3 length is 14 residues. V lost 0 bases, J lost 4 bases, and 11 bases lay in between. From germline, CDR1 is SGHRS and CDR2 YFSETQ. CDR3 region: CASSLGGGEYEQYF. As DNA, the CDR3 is TGCGCCAGCAGCTTGGGAGGCGGGGAATACGAGCAGTACTTC. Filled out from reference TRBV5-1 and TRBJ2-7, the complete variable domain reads KAGVTQTPRYLIKTRGQQVTLSCSPISGHRSVSWYQQTPGQGLQFLFEYFSETQRNKGNFPGRFSGRQFSNSRSEMNVSTLELGDSALYLCASSLGGGEYEQYFGPGTRLTVT.

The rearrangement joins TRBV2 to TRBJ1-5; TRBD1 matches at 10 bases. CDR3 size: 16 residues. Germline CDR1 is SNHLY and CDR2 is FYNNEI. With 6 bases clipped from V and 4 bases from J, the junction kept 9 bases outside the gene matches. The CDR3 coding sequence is TGTGCCAGCAGAAACACCCGGGACAGGGGAAATCAGCCCCAGCATTTT. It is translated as CASRNTRDRGNQPQHF.

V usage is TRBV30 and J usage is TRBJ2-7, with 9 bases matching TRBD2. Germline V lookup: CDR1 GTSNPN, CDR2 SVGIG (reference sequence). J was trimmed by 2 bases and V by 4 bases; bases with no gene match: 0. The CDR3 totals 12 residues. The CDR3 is CAWTSGTYEQYF. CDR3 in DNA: TGTGCCTGGACTAGCGGGACCTACGAGCAGTACTTC.

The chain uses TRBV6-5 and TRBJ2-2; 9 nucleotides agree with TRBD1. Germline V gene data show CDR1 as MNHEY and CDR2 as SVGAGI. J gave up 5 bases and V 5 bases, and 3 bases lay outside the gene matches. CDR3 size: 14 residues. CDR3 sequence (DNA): TGTGCCAGCAGTGGGGGGACAGGGACCGGGGAGCTGTTTTTT. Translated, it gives CASSGGTGTGELFF.

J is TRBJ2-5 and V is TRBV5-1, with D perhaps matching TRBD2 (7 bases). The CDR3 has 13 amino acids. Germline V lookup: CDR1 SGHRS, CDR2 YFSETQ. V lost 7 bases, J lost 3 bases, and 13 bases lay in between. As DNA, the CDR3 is TGCGCCAGCCGACCGGGGGGCGAAGAGACCCAGTACTTC. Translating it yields CASRPGGEETQYF.

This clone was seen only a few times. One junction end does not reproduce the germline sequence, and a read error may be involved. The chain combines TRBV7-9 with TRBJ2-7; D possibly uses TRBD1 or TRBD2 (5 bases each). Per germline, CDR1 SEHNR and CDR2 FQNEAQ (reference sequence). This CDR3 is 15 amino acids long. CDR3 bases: TGTGCCAGCAGCTTAGGTGGGACGCCTTCCTCCGAGCAGTACTTC. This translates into CASSLGGTPSSEQYF.

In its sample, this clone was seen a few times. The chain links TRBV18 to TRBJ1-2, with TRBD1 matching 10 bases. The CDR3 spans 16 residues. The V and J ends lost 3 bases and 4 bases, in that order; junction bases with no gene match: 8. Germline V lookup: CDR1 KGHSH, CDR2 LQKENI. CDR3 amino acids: CASSPLGTGATYGYTF. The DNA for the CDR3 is TGTGCCAGCTCACCGCTAGGGACAGGGGCTACCTATGGCTACACCTTC.

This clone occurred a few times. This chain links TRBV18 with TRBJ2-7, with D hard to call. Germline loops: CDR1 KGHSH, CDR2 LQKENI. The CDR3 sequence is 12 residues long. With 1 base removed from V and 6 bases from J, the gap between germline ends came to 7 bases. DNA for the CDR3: TGTGCCAGCTCACCACGGGTTGTCGAGCAGTACTTC. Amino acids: CASSPRVVEQYF.

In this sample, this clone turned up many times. CDR3 sequence (DNA): TGTGCCAGCAGTAACCAGGAACAAGTCGAGCAGTACTTC. Translated: CASSNQEQVEQYF. This chain links TRBV6-5 with TRBJ2-7; D gene ambiguous. CDR3 length: 13 amino acids. Germline V gene data show CDR1 as MNHEY and CDR2 as SVGAGI. Trimming took off 5 bases at V and 6 bases at J, with 14 bases between the two ends.

The CDR3 sequence is CASSLDYGDGYTF. The CDR3 DNA follows: TGTGCCAGCAGCTTAGATTATGGGGATGGCTACACCTTC. The chain is built from TRBV7-9 and TRBJ1-2; D is ambiguous. The CDR3 contains 13 residues. The V end lost 1 base, the J end lost 6 bases, and 9 bases lay between the germline ends. The V gene's germline CDR1 is SEHNR and CDR2 FQNEAQ (reference sequence).

CDR3 in DNA: TGTGCCAGCAGCGCCGGGACGGGGGTTGGTCAGCCCCAGCATTTT. Translating it yields CASSAGTGVGQPQHF. The chain has TRBV5-8 and TRBJ1-5; tentatively, D is TRBD1 (5 bases). The V gene lost 4 bases and the J gene lost 6 bases, with 17 bases spanning the gap. From germline, CDR1 is SGHTS and CDR2 YDEGEE. The CDR3 spans 15 residues.

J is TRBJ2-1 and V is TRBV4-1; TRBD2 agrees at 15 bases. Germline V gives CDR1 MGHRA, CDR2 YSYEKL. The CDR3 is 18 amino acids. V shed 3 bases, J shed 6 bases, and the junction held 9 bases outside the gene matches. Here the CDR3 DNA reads TGCGCCAGCAGCCACGTTGACCTGGGACTAGCGGGGGGCAATGAGCAGTTCTTC. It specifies CASSHVDLGLAGGNEQFF.

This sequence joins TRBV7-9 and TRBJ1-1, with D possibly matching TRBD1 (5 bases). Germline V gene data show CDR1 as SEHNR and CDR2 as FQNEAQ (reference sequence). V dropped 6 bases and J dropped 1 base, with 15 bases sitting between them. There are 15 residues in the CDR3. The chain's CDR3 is CASRPGSRSNTEAFF. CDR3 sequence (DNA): TGTGCCAGCAGGCCAGGGTCCAGGTCGAACACTGAAGCTTTCTTT.

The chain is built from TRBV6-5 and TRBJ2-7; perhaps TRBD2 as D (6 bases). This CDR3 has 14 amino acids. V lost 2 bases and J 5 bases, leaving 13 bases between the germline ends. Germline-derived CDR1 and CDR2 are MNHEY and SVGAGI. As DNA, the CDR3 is TGTGCCAGCAGTTACCAGCTAGCGAGGCACGAGCAGTACTTC. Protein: CASSYQLARHEQYF.

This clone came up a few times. The CDR3 sequence: CASSGRDSSNTGELFF. CDR3 in DNA: TGTGCCAGCAGCGGGAGGGACAGTTCGAACACCGGGGAGCTGTTTTTT. The chain carries TRBV7-9 and TRBJ2-2; D tentatively reads TRBD1 or TRBD2 (7 bases each). Per germline, CDR1 SEHNR and CDR2 FQNEAQ (reference sequence). There are 16 residues in the CDR3. Deletions cut 5 bases from V and 0 bases from J, with 13 bases between.

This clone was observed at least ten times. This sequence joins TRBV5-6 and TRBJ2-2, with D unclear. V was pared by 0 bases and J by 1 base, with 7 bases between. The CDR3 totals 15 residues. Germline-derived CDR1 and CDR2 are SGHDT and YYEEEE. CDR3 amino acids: CASSLGQLNTGELFF. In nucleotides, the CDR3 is TGTGCCAGCAGCTTGGGCCAGTTGAACACCGGGGAGCTGTTTTTT.

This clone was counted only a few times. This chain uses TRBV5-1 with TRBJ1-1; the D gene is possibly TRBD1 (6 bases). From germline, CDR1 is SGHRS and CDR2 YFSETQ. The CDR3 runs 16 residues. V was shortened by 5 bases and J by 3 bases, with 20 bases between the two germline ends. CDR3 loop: CASSPGLQGFDTEAFF. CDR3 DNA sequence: TGCGCCAGCAGTCCGGGGTTACAGGGTTTTGACACTGAAGCTTTCTTT.

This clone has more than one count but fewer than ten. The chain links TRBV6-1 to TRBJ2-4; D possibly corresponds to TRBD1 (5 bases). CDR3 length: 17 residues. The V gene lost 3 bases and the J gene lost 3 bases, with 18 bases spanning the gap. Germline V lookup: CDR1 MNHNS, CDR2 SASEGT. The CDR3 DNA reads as TGTGCCAGCAGTGACGGTATCGCCGACAGCTTCAAAAACATTCAGTACTTC. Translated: CASSDGIADSFKNIQYF.

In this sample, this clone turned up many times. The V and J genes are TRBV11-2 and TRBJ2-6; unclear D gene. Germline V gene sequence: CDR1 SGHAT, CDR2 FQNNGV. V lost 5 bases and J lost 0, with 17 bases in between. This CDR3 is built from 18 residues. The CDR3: CASSLNTYSSSGANVLTF. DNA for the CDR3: TGTGCCAGCAGCCTCAACACATACTCCAGCTCTGGGGCCAACGTCCTGACTTTC.

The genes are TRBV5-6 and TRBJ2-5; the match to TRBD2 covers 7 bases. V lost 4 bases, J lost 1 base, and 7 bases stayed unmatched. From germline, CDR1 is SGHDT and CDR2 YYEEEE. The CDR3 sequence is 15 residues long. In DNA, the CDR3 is TGTGCCAGCAGCCCTGGGAGGGTTCCCCAAGAGACCCAGTACTTC. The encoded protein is CASSPGRVPQETQYF.

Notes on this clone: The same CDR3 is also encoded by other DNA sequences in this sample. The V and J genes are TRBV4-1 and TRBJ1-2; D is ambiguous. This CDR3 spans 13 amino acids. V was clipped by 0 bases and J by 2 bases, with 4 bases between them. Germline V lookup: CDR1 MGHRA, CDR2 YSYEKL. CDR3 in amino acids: CASSQDRNYGYTF. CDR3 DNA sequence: TGCGCCAGCAGCCAAGATCGAAACTATGGCTACACCTTC.

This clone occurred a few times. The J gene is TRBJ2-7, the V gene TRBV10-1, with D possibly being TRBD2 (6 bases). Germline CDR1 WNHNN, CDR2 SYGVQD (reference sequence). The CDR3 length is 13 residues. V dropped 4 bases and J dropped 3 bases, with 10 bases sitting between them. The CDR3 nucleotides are TGCGCCAGCAGTGGGGAGGCCGGCTACGAGCAGTACTTC. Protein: CASSGEAGYEQYF.

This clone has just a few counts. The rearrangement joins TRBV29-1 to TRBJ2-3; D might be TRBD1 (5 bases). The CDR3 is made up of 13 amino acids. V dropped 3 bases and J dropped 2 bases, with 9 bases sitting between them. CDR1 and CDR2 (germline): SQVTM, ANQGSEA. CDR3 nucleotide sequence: TGCAGCGTTGACAGGGCTTACACAGATACGCAGTATTTT. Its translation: CSVDRAYTDTQYF.